These 31 T cell receptor beta chains were sequenced from one sample in a study of early stage breast cancer tumors. Sequenced by immunoSEQ multiplex PCR; TCRdb stores in-frame clones only, minus some. The profile shows some 36,000 clones, over 70% of them singletons. The sample consisted of blood. These receptors were taken from a person between 60 and 70 years old with breast cancer.

This chain connects TRBV6-6 to TRBJ1-1; 10 nucleotides line up with TRBD1. J was trimmed by 5 bases and V by 6 bases; bases with no gene match: 6. In germline, CDR1 is MNHNY, CDR2 SVGAGI (reference sequence). This CDR3 contains 14 residues. The CDR3 region has the DNA TGTGCCAGCAGCCCGACAGGGGGCGGGACTGAAGCTTTCTTT. This translates into CASSPTGGGTEAFF.

This clone was seen a few times. V is TRBV2 and J is TRBJ1-2; D call uncertain. CDR1 is SNHLY, CDR2 FYNNEI, per germline. V lost 4 bases and J 5 bases, leaving 5 bases between the germline ends. This CDR3 comprises 11 residues. The CDR3 protein is CASSVVYGYTF. The CDR3 nucleotides read TGTGCCAGCAGTGTAGTTTATGGCTACACCTTC.

The rearrangement uses TRBV2 and TRBJ2-7, with 7 bases aligning to TRBD1. Germline V gene sequence: CDR1 SNHLY, CDR2 FYNNEI. This CDR3 is 15 amino acids long. V lost 6 bases to trimming and J lost 3 bases; unmatched junction nucleotides: 11. Here the CDR3 DNA reads TGTGCCAGCAGATTTCCCAGGGGGAGTGACTACGAGCAGTACTTC. Amino acid sequence: CASRFPRGSDYEQYF. The complete variable domain, with remaining parts taken from reference TRBV2 and TRBJ2-7, reads EPEVTQTPSHQVTQMGQEVILRCVPISNHLYFYWYRQILGQKVEFLVSFYNNEISEKSEIFDDQFSVERPDGSNFTLKIRSTKLEDSAMYFCASRFPRGSDYEQYFGPGTRLTVT.

This chain connects TRBV9 to TRBJ2-3, with a weak D call TRBD1 (5 bases). V gave up 4 bases and J gave up 4 bases, with 16 bases separating them. CDR3 length: 15 residues. Germline CDR1 and CDR2: SGDLS and YYNGEE. This chain's CDR3 is CASSKRPTGPDTQYF. CDR3 coding DNA: TGTGCCAGCAGCAAGAGACCAACAGGCCCAGATACGCAGTATTTT. The full variable domain, with the rest looked up from reference TRBV9 and TRBJ2-3, is DSGVTQTPKHLITATGQRVTLRCSPRSGDLSVYWYQQSLDQGLQFLIQYYNGEERAKGNILERFSAQQFPDLHSELNLSSLELGDSALYFCASSKRPTGPDTQYFGPGTRLTVL.

With regard to this clone: The identical CDR3 is also encoded by other nucleotide sequences in the sample. The J gene is TRBJ1-4, the V gene TRBV5-1, with 10 bases matching TRBD1. V lost 8 bases to trimming and J lost 6 bases; unmatched junction nucleotides: 7. The CDR3 consists of 14 residues. Germline values: CDR1 SGHRS, CDR2 YFSETQ. CDR3 coding DNA: TGCGCCAGTAGATCCGGGACAGGGGATGAAAAACTGTTTTTT. The encoded protein is CASRSGTGDEKLFF.

The chain uses TRBV6-1 and TRBJ2-1; 8 positions agree with TRBD2. CDR3 length equals 19 residues. Germline V gene sequence: CDR1 MNHNS, CDR2 SASEGT. The ends lost 0 bases at V and 3 bases at J; junction bases unmatched: 13. CDR3 DNA sequence: TGTGCCAGCAGTGAAGCGGCTAGGGGAGGCGGGAGGCTCTACAATGAGCAGTTCTTC. Amino acids: CASSEAARGGGRLYNEQFF.

This clone is labeled medium-sized. The chain has TRBV7-8 and TRBJ1-5; 9 nucleotides agree with TRBD1. Germline CDR1 SGHVS, CDR2 FQNEAQ. The CDR3 runs 15 residues. V lost 5 bases to trimming and J lost 6 bases; unmatched junction nucleotides: 8. Here the CDR3 reads CASSVGQGHAQPQHF. CDR3 nucleotide sequence: TGTGCCAGCAGCGTCGGACAGGGGCACGCTCAGCCCCAGCATTTT. Based on the CDR3 plus reference TRBV7-8 and TRBJ1-5, the full variable domain is GAGVSQSPRYKVAKRGQDVALRCDPISGHVSLFWYQQALGQGPEFLTYFQNEAQLDKSGLPSDRFFAERPEGSVSTLKIQRTQQEDSAVYLCASSVGQGHAQPQHFGDGTRLSIL.

The chain links TRBV5-4 to TRBJ2-7; TRBD1 might be the D (6 bases). Germline V gives CDR1 SGHNT, CDR2 YYREEE (reference sequence). V was pared by 3 bases and J by 0 bases, with 13 bases between. The CDR3 sequence is 15 residues long. The chain's CDR3 is CASSSWGLSSYEQYF. In nucleotides, the CDR3 is TGTGCCAGCAGCTCTTGGGGGCTCTCCTCCTACGAGCAGTACTTC.

V is TRBV7-6 and J is TRBJ2-1; 7 positions agree with TRBD1. CDR3 size: 15 residues. CDR1 is SGHVS and CDR2 is FNYEAQ in the germline V gene. With V trimmed by 5 bases and J by 4 bases, 8 bases remained unmatched. CDR3 nucleotide sequence: TGTGCCAGCAGCCAGGGACAGAGGGGGTACAATGAGCAGTTCTTC. Translation: CASSQGQRGYNEQFF.

The gene calls are TRBV30 and TRBJ2-5; D is perhaps TRBD1 (7 bases). The CDR3 is 11 amino acids. Per germline, CDR1 GTSNPN and CDR2 SVGIG (reference sequence). V shed 7 bases and J shed 7 bases, with 13 bases lying between them. CDR3 residues: CAFIQGGTQYF. In DNA form, the CDR3 reads TGTGCCTTCATCCAGGGGGGGACCCAGTACTTC.

This clone showed up just once. This chain uses TRBV28 with TRBJ2-7; TRBD1 matches at 8 bases. Germline loops: CDR1 MDHEN, CDR2 SYDVKM. Trimming cost V 0 bases and J 4 bases; bases outside gene matches: 8. CDR3 length equals 16 residues. The CDR3 reads CASSLWDRVRRYEQYF. The CDR3 DNA follows: TGTGCCAGCAGTTTATGGGACAGGGTAAGACGTTACGAGCAGTACTTC.

The chain is built from TRBV19 and TRBJ1-5, with a weak D call TRBD1 (6 bases). Germline loops: CDR1 LNHDA, CDR2 SQIVND (reference sequence). CDR3 length: 15 residues. Trimming stripped 7 bases from V and 7 bases from J, with 20 bases between. The DNA of the CDR3 is TGTGCCAGTACCTCCCGGGGGGGGGCAAAACAGCCCCAGCATTTT. Its protein is CASTSRGGAKQPQHF.

The rearrangement links TRBV6-5 to TRBJ1-1; D call uncertain. Germline assignment: CDR1 MNHEY and CDR2 SVGAGI. CDR3 length equals 13 residues. The V end was cut by 4 bases, the J end by 4 bases, with 10 bases between. In DNA, the CDR3 is TGTGCCAGCAGTTCTTGGGGTGGCACTGAAGCTTTCTTT. Translated, it gives CASSSWGGTEAFF.

This chain joins TRBV6-4 and TRBJ2-1, with TRBD2 matching 12 bases. V shed 2 bases, J shed 6 bases, and the junction held 2 bases outside the gene matches. Germline-derived CDR1 and CDR2 are MRHNA and SNTAGT. This CDR3 contains 15 residues. The CDR3 loop is CASSDTSGGSNEQFF. For the CDR3, the DNA is TGTGCCAGCAGTGACACTAGCGGGGGGTCCAATGAGCAGTTCTTC.

The chain links TRBV4-2 to TRBJ2-1, with a weak D call TRBD2 (7 bases). Germline-derived CDR1 and CDR2 are LGHNA and YNFKEQ. The CDR3 length is 16 residues. Between the trimmed V and J ends, which lost 4 bases and 3 bases, there was a span of 16 bases. This CDR3 is CASSRGEGDYYNEQFF. The CDR3, as DNA: TGTGCCAGCAGCCGAGGGGAGGGGGACTACTACAATGAGCAGTTCTTC.

V is TRBV7-2 and J is TRBJ2-7, with D possibly matching TRBD2 (6 bases). V lost 4 bases and J 3 bases, leaving 13 bases between the germline ends. In germline, CDR1 is SGHTA, CDR2 FQGNSA. The length of the CDR3 is 14 residues. CDR3 protein: CASSSPGSHYEQYF. CDR3 nucleotides: TGTGCCAGCAGCTCCCCCGGGAGTCACTACGAGCAGTACTTC. The variable domain in full, completed from reference TRBV7-2 and TRBJ2-7, reads GAGVSQSPSNKVTEKGKDVELRCDPISGHTALYWYRQSLGQGLEFLIYFQGNSAPDKSGLPSDRFSAERTGGSVSTLTIQRTQQEDSAVYLCASSSPGSHYEQYFGPGTRLTVT.

The DNA for the CDR3 is TGCGCCAGCAGCTACGATAGCGGGAGCTCCTACAATGAGCAGTTCTTC. Translating gives CASSYDSGSSYNEQFF. V is TRBV5-1 and J is TRBJ2-1, with TRBD2 matching over 9 bases. The V gene's germline CDR1 is SGHRS and CDR2 YFSETQ. There are 16 residues in the CDR3. V lost 3 bases, J lost 0 bases, and 4 bases stayed unmatched.

In nucleotides, the CDR3 is TGTGCCAGCAGTGCGGCAGGAGGGGCCTATGGCTACACCTTC. Its protein product is CASSAAGGAYGYTF. The rearrangement uses TRBV6-1 and TRBJ1-2, with TRBD1 as a possible D gene (5 bases). CDR1 and CDR2 (germline): MNHNS, SASEGT. V lost 4 bases and J lost 4, with 13 bases in between. The CDR3 extends over 14 amino acids.

The chain links TRBV6-6 to TRBJ1-2; 8 bases are a match to TRBD1. With 6 bases clipped from V and 1 base from J, the junction kept 7 bases outside the gene matches. The CDR3 is 15 residues long. Looked up from germline, CDR1 is MNHNY and CDR2 is SVGAGI (reference sequence). The CDR3 spells CASSPTGEGNYGYTF. The CDR3 DNA follows: TGTGCCAGCAGCCCGACAGGGGAGGGTAACTATGGCTACACCTTC.

The chain links TRBV15 to TRBJ1-1, with 9 bases aligning to TRBD1. This CDR3 is built from 14 residues. With V trimmed by 3 bases and J by 10 bases, 9 bases remained unmatched. Germline CDR1 LNHNV, CDR2 YYDKDF (reference sequence). Written as DNA, the CDR3 is TGTGCCACCAGCAGCGGGGGGACAGGGTGGGCAGCTTTCTTT. Amino acids: CATSSGGTGWAAFF.

This rearrangement joins TRBV7-9 to TRBJ1-1, with 7 positions matching TRBD1. V was clipped by 5 bases and J by 2 bases; unmatched bases: 11. The CDR3 runs 16 residues. Germline CDR1 and CDR2: SEHNR and FQNEAQ (reference sequence). The CDR3 spells CASSPRTGAGNTEAFF. In nucleotides, the CDR3 is TGTGCCAGCAGCCCGCGGACAGGCGCTGGAAACACTGAAGCTTTCTTT.

CDR3 sequence reads: CASSPTGQATEAFF. CDR3 nucleotides: TGTGCCAGCAGCCCTACCGGACAGGCCACTGAAGCTTTCTTT. The V gene is TRBV6-6, the J gene TRBJ1-1, with TRBD1 matching 7 bases. CDR1 is MNHNY and CDR2 is SVGAGI in the germline V gene (reference sequence). Germline trimming cut 6 bases from V and 4 bases from J; bases unmatched to any gene: 8. The CDR3 is 14 amino acids.

The V and J genes are TRBV6-6 and TRBJ2-7; D remains ambiguous. The CDR3 consists of 15 residues. V was clipped by 2 bases and J by 4 bases, with 15 bases between them. Germline loops: CDR1 MNHNY, CDR2 SVGAGI (reference sequence). Here the CDR3 reads CASSYRPRGSYEQYF. The CDR3 nucleotides are TGTGCCAGCAGTTACCGGCCCCGAGGATCTTACGAGCAGTACTTC.

The chain carries TRBV5-1 and TRBJ2-6; D unclear. Looked up from germline, CDR1 is SGHRS and CDR2 is YFSETQ. V was clipped by 0 bases and J by 0 bases, with 4 bases between them. The CDR3 length is 15 residues. CDR3 sequence: CASSLVDSGANVLTF. In nucleotides, the CDR3 is TGCGCCAGCAGCTTGGTGGACTCTGGGGCCAACGTCCTGACTTTC.

The V call is TRBV5-4, the J call TRBJ2-1; TRBD2 matches at 15 bases. The CDR3 spans 17 residues. Trimming cost V 4 bases and J 2 bases; bases outside gene matches: 4. Looked up from germline, CDR1 is SGHNT and CDR2 is YYREEE (reference sequence). The CDR3 coding sequence is TGTGCCAGCAGCAAGGGACTAGCGGGGGGTCCCTACAATGAGCAGTTCTTC. As protein: CASSKGLAGGPYNEQFF.

CDR3 in DNA: TGTGCCAGCAGTGACCGGAGGGACACTGAAGCTTTCTTT. This codes for CASSDRRDTEAFF. The genes are TRBV2 and TRBJ1-1; D call uncertain. With 3 bases removed from V and 3 bases from J, the gap between germline ends came to 8 bases. Germline V lookup: CDR1 SNHLY, CDR2 FYNNEI. The CDR3 loop spans 13 amino acids.

V is TRBV29-1 and J is TRBJ2-1, with 9 bases that match TRBD2. Trimming took 7 bases from V and 4 from J; bases not matched to a gene: 11. CDR1 is SQVTM, CDR2 ANQGSEA, per germline. The CDR3 consists of 15 residues. The CDR3 protein is CSGAGAGGSYNEQFF. The CDR3 DNA follows: TGCAGCGGCGCCGGAGCGGGAGGCTCTTACAATGAGCAGTTCTTC.

This sequence joins TRBV27 and TRBJ2-7; D ambiguous. CDR3 length equals 13 residues. The ends were cut back, 6 bases at V and 0 bases at J, with 9 bases in the middle. Germline lookup yields CDR1 MNHEY and CDR2 SMNVEV (reference sequence). The CDR3 loop is CASRRLSSYEQYF. CDR3 coding DNA: TGTGCCAGCAGACGACTGAGCTCCTACGAGCAGTACTTC.

The chain recombines TRBV2 with TRBJ1-1; the D gene is possibly TRBD1 (5 bases). The CDR3 loop spans 13 amino acids. Trimming cost V 7 bases and J 5 bases, with 14 bases left between them. CDR1 and CDR2 (germline): SNHLY, FYNNEI. The CDR3 here is CASTGNRGTEAFF. CDR3 nucleotides: TGTGCCAGCACCGGAAATCGGGGGACTGAAGCTTTCTTT.

The V and J genes are TRBV20-1 and TRBJ2-1; D may be TRBD2 (6 bases). Germline V gives CDR1 DFQATT, CDR2 SNEGSKA (reference sequence). Trimming cost V 5 bases and J 8 bases, with 10 bases left between them. CDR3 size: 11 residues. CDR3 protein: CSAWGVYEQFF. The DNA for the CDR3 is TGCAGTGCTTGGGGGGTCTATGAGCAGTTCTTC.

V and J are TRBV2 and TRBJ1-4, with D hard to call. CDR3 length: 12 amino acids. Germline CDR1 SNHLY, CDR2 FYNNEI. V dropped 8 bases and J dropped 7 bases, with 11 bases sitting between them. The CDR3 DNA reads TGTGCCAGCCGGCGGGTAGTTGAAAAACTGTTTTTT. Its protein product is CASRRVVEKLFF.